This T cell receptor (beta chain) emerged from a study of cytotoxic CD8 clonotypes in ibrutinib-treated CLL. Across the study: Productive templates averaged approximately 260,000 per sample, and productive rearrangements 90,000 to 100,000. Points from the study as a whole: Patients had baseline clonality above age-matched healthy donors, and this clonality moved with circulating CD8+ T-cell counts.

Target depth was 1 in 200,000 to 1 in 1 million T cells, about 10x per clonotype. The repertoire was sequenced with immunoSEQ multiplex PCR; TCRdb's copy has only in-frame clones and lacks some. Here the sample spans 30,000 to 50,000 clones, 55% to 80% being singletons. TCR beta libraries used about 1.9 micrograms of DNA from cryopreserved PBMCs. Notes on this clone: What it binds is not known.

The V and J ends lost 0 bases and 0 bases respectively, with 9 bases between them. CDR3 length equals 16 residues. Per germline, CDR1 SGHRS and CDR2 YFSETQ. The chain joins TRBV5-1 to TRBJ1-4; D not certain. This receptor was identified in a human donor with chronic lymphocytic leukemia. The material was PBMCs, obtained at disease progression, from a patient treated with ibrutinib. In DNA, the CDR3 is TGCGCCAGCAGCTTGGGAGTCTATACAACTAATGAAAAACTGTTTTTT. Translated, it gives CASSLGVYTTNEKLFF.